This T cell receptor (beta chain) appears in the sequencing data of a study of OX40 agonist ivuxolimab in advanced cancers. Study-level background: Melanoma, hepatocellular carcinoma, head and neck or renal cell cancer occurred in dose-escalation patients. Averaging 60 years in age, with a range of roughly 20 to 90, the cohort was 82.7% male.

Method: immunoSEQ multiplex PCR; TCRdb's copy keeps in-frame clones and lacks some. Among 80,000 to 100,000 clones listed, about 91% were seen once. V gave up 4 bases and J gave up 4 bases, with 11 bases separating them. CDR1 is SGHAT, CDR2 FQNNGV, per germline. This CDR3 is 14 amino acids long. The chain combines TRBV11-2 with TRBJ1-3; D is perhaps TRBD1 (5 bases). This sequence was found in an adult with an advanced solid tumor such as melanoma, head and neck, liver or kidney cancer. The sequenced sample was CD4+ or CD8+ T cells sorted from blood, obtained in a trial of the OX40 agonist ivuxolimab. This chain's CDR3 is CASSSGGVGNTIYF. The CDR3, as DNA: TGTGCCAGCAGCTCCGGAGGGGTAGGAAACACCATATATTTT. Full variable domain (missing parts from reference TRBV11-2 and TRBJ1-3): EAGVAQSPRYKIIEKRQSVAFWCNPISGHATLYWYQQILGQGPKLLIQFQNNGVVDDSQLPKDRFSAERLKGVDSTLKIQPAKLEDSAVYLCASSSGGVGNTIYFGEGSWLTVV.